Detailed here is one T cell receptor beta chain. Its antigen is not identified. The entry originates in a study of monozygotic twins with inflammatory bowel disease. Notes on the study in general: Reduced clonotype sharing with other individuals was observed in IBD patients relative to healthy twins, especially with disease activity. Heterogeneous immunosuppressive treatment regimens may have introduced variability into patient repertoires. The results supported no single strong signal or clonotype associated with IBD.

UMIs with a 6-nucleotide sample barcode were added by template switching. TCRdb re-called the 5' RACE reads and shows each CDR3 protein once, DNA omitted. The sample includes about 160,000 distinct CDR3 sequences. The source material was blood. This receptor was taken from a human donor with ulcerative colitis or Crohn's disease, or a healthy co-twin of an affected twin (not recorded which).

The CDR3 sequence: CASSPAGGAYEQYF. The rearrangement joins TRBV4-2 to TRBJ2-7. The CDR3 spans 14 residues. Germline values: CDR1 LGHNA, CDR2 YNFKEQ.